A single sample gave rise to the 14 T cell receptor beta chains below, sequenced in a study of blood T cell repertoires in COVID-19. Clones were sequenced by immunoSEQ multiplex PCR, and TCRdb holds only the in-frame ones, with some missing. The table has some 170,000 clones, around 80% seen once. The sequenced material came from PBMCs or T cells enriched from blood (not recorded which). The origin of the receptors is a man in his fifties or sixties who had recovered from COVID-19.

The chain is built from TRBV2 and TRBJ2-1, with TRBD1 matching 11 bases. V shed 2 bases and J 8 bases; nucleotides not matched to a gene: 5. Germline lookup yields CDR1 SNHLY and CDR2 FYNNEI. The CDR3 is 15 residues long. The CDR3, as DNA: TGTGCCAGCAGTGAATGGGACAGGGGGAACGATGAGCAGTTCTTC. Protein: CASSEWDRGNDEQFF.

The V call is TRBV5-1, the J call TRBJ2-5; 7 nucleotides agree with TRBD1. The length of the CDR3 is 15 residues. Looked up from germline, CDR1 is SGHRS and CDR2 is YFSETQ. V lost 0 bases, J lost 10 bases, and 12 bases stayed unmatched. CDR3 sequence (DNA): TGCGCCAGCAGCTTGGTCACAGGGGAAAATGGACACCAGTACTTC. It is translated as CASSLVTGENGHQYF.

CDR3 sequence reads: CASSVARGSTEAFF. The CDR3, as DNA: TGTGCCAGCAGCGTGGCCCGGGGGAGCACTGAAGCTTTCTTT. V gene TRBV5-4 combines with J gene TRBJ1-1; D perhaps matches TRBD1 (5 bases). The CDR3 totals 14 residues. The V end was cut by 4 bases, the J end by 4 bases, with 14 bases between. Germline V lookup: CDR1 SGHNT, CDR2 YYREEE (reference sequence).

The chain couples TRBV9 to TRBJ1-6; TRBD1 is a possible D gene (6 bases). The CDR3 totals 16 residues. The V gene's germline CDR1 is SGDLS and CDR2 YYNGEE. V dropped 0 bases and J dropped 10 bases, with 17 bases sitting between them. In DNA form, the CDR3 reads TGTGCCAGCAGCGTAGAAACAACAGGGTTCTTCTCACCCCTCCACTTT. Translating it yields CASSVETTGFFSPLHF.

This chain joins TRBV4-2 and TRBJ1-4, with D maybe TRBD1 (6 bases). This CDR3 region has 16 residues. The germline V gene has CDR1 LGHNA and CDR2 YNFKEQ. Trimming shortened V by 4 bases and J by 2 bases, and 14 bases separated the two germline ends. The DNA of the CDR3 is TGTGCCAGCAGCCCCGCAGGGGCCGCCACTAATGAAAAACTGTTTTTT. Protein: CASSPAGAATNEKLFF.

The chain couples TRBV2 to TRBJ1-4; 10 bases align to TRBD1. With V trimmed by 6 bases and J by 7 bases, 8 bases remained unmatched. Germline assignment: CDR1 SNHLY and CDR2 FYNNEI. The CDR3 runs to 15 residues. The CDR3 bases are TGTGCCAGCAGACCGAGACAGGGGGCGCGTGAAAAACTGTTTTTT. It yields the protein CASRPRQGAREKLFF.

This clone was counted a few times. The chain uses TRBV29-1 and TRBJ1-3; possibly TRBD1 for D (5 bases). The CDR3 contains 14 residues. Deletions cut 4 bases from V and 0 bases from J, with 10 bases between. Per germline, CDR1 SQVTM and CDR2 ANQGSEA. The CDR3, as DNA: TGCAGCGTTGCTCACAGGACCTCTGGAAACACCATATATTTT. It specifies CSVAHRTSGNTIYF.

The gene calls are TRBV11-2 and TRBJ2-1; tentative D call: TRBD1 (5 bases). V was trimmed by 3 bases and J by 0 bases, leaving 9 bases between them. There are 15 residues in the CDR3. Germline CDR1 and CDR2: SGHAT and FQNNGV. DNA for the CDR3: TGTGCCAGCAGCTTGACAGTGCTCTCCTACAATGAGCAGTTCTTC. Protein product: CASSLTVLSYNEQFF.

The count of this clone is one. The chain recombines TRBV9 with TRBJ1-2; 7 nucleotides line up with TRBD1. The length of the CDR3 is 16 residues. J gave up 1 base and V 3 bases, and 9 bases lay outside the gene matches. Germline lookup yields CDR1 SGDLS and CDR2 YYNGEE. This chain's CDR3 is CASSALTGLLNYGYTF. In DNA form, the CDR3 reads TGTGCCAGCAGCGCCCTGACAGGGTTGCTTAACTATGGCTACACCTTC.

This clone has a single count. This chain links TRBV7-3 with TRBJ1-2, with D possibly TRBD1 on 6 matching bases. CDR1 is SGHTA, CDR2 FQGTGA, per germline. With 4 bases removed from V and 6 bases from J, the gap between germline ends came to 12 bases. CDR3 length: 13 residues. The CDR3 DNA is TGTGCCAGCAGCTCCCAGGGGATGGATGGCTACACCTTC. The encoded protein is CASSSQGMDGYTF.

The chain combines TRBV27 with TRBJ1-2; 9 nucleotides line up with TRBD1. In germline, CDR1 is MNHEY, CDR2 SMNVEV (reference sequence). The CDR3 extends over 16 amino acids. After removal of 5 bases from V and 2 bases from J, the junction contained 9 bases not matched to a gene. The CDR3 nucleotides are TGTGCCAGCAGTCGTTCCATGACAGGGGGGAACTATGGCTACACCTTC. It translates to CASSRSMTGGNYGYTF.

V is TRBV5-1 and J is TRBJ1-1; 9 bases agree with TRBD1. This CDR3 contains 14 residues. J lost 4 bases, V lost 2 bases, and 3 bases had no gene match. Germline V gives CDR1 SGHRS, CDR2 YFSETQ. This CDR3 is CASSLQGASTEAFF. CDR3 nucleotides: TGCGCCAGCAGCTTACAGGGGGCAAGCACTGAAGCTTTCTTT.

To note about this clone: One junction end disagrees with the germline gene, perhaps due to a read error. The chain carries TRBV7-6 and TRBJ2-7, with 8 bases aligning to TRBD1. From germline, CDR1 is SGHVS and CDR2 FNYEAQ. The CDR3 contains 11 residues. Here the CDR3 DNA reads TGTGCCAGCAGCTCAGGGGGCGAGTGCGGCTTC. It codes for CASSSGGECGF.

The chain has TRBV5-5 and TRBJ2-1; 9 nucleotides align to TRBD1. Trimming cost V 4 bases and J 10 bases; bases outside gene matches: 18. The CDR3 runs 17 residues. CDR1 is SGHKS, CDR2 YYEKEE, per germline (reference sequence). CDR3 protein: CASSPRSTGGTLGEQFF. CDR3 DNA: TGTGCCAGCAGCCCCCGGTCTACAGGGGGCACCCTAGGGGAGCAGTTCTTC.